These 7 T cell receptor beta chains were all obtained from the same sample, sequenced in a study of T cell repertoires in cytomegalovirus infection (dated by TCRdb to between 2019 and 2020). The listed sequencing device is Illumina HiSeq 1500. TCRdb reworked the public reads: Q25 trimming with fastp, MiXCR clone assembly, productive beta chains retained. Each entry merges the rows of one CDR3 protein and shows their most common DNA and genes. The sample has hundreds of thousands of distinct CDR3 sequences on record, approximately 11% of them singletons. 9.5% to 13% of the sample rests with the top ten. Sequences were obtained from PBMCs. All receptors derive from a human donor in good health (CMV status not recorded). Some clones in this sample may be carry-over from other donors' samples.

There are many counts of this clonotype. The chain recombines TRBV7-2 with TRBJ1-5; 9 bases fit TRBD1. V lost 4 bases and J lost 3; bases outside the gene matches: 7. This CDR3 contains 16 residues. Germline-derived CDR1 and CDR2 are SGHTA and FQGNSA. DNA of the CDR3: TGTGCCAGCAGCTCTACAGGGGGCGGAAACAATCAGCCCCAGCATTTT. Its protein is CASSSTGGGNNQPQHF.

This clonotype was seen ten or more times. The chain carries TRBV25-1 and TRBJ1-1; D call uncertain. CDR1 is MGHDK and CDR2 is SYGVNS in the germline V gene. The CDR3 extends over 14 amino acids. The V end lost 6 bases, the J end lost 1 base, and 12 bases lay between the germline ends. CDR3 sequence reads: CASSPPIENTEAFF. CDR3 bases: TGTGCCAGCAGCCCCCCCATAGAGAACACTGAAGCTTTCTTT.

At least ten counts were recorded for this clonotype. CDR3 nucleotide sequence: TGTGCCAGCAGCTTTGACAGGGTGAACACTGAAGCTTTCTTT. Its protein product is CASSFDRVNTEAFF. The chain links TRBV7-8 to TRBJ1-1; TRBD1 aligns across 7 bases. In germline, CDR1 is SGHVS, CDR2 FQNEAQ. The CDR3 spans 14 residues. The V and J ends lost 3 bases and 0 bases, in that order; junction bases with no gene match: 1.

In the case of this clonotype: This may come from a read error, since a much larger clone is one base off. The chain combines TRBV29-1 with TRBJ1-1; D unclear. The CDR3 sequence is 11 residues long. Germline CDR1 and CDR2: SQVTM and ANQGSEA. V lost 4 bases and J lost 1, with 4 bases in between. The CDR3 nucleotides read TGCAGCGTTGTGACGAACACTGAAGCTTTCTTT. Translating it yields CSVVTNTEAFF. Based on the CDR3 plus reference TRBV29-1 and TRBJ1-1, the full variable domain is SAVISQKPSRDICQRGTSLTIQCQVDSQVTMMFWYRQQPGQSLTLIATANQGSEATYESGFVIDKFPISRPNLTFSTLTVSNMSPEDSSIYLCSVVTNTEAFFGQGTRLTVV.

The rearrangement uses TRBV19 and TRBJ1-2, with D possibly TRBD1 on 5 matching bases. The CDR3 sequence is 11 residues long. Trimming shortened V by 5 bases and J by 7 bases, and 8 bases separated the two germline ends. CDR1 is LNHDA, CDR2 SQIVND, per germline (reference sequence). The CDR3 nucleotides read TGTGCCAGTAGTGGGGGTCTTGGCTACACCTTC. Its protein product is CASSGGLGYTF.

This clonotype was detected many times. V and J are TRBV10-3 and TRBJ2-1, with a possible D match to TRBD2 (5 bases). CDR3 length: 11 amino acids. Trimming stripped 7 bases from V and 10 bases from J, with 11 bases between. Germline V CDR1 and CDR2: ENHRY, SYGVKD. CDR3 nucleotide sequence: TGTGCCATCAAGGACTTAGGCGAGCAGTTCTTC. Residues: CAIKDLGEQFF.

This clonotype has a count of ten or more. The chain couples TRBV6-1 to TRBJ1-5, with D maybe TRBD1 (5 bases). Trimming stripped 5 bases from V and 1 base from J, with 12 bases between. Looked up from germline, CDR1 is MNHNS and CDR2 is SASEGT. This CDR3 has 15 residues. CDR3 in amino acids: CASSYEGHSNQPQHF. Written as DNA, the CDR3 is TGTGCCAGCAGTTATGAAGGACACAGCAATCAGCCCCAGCATTTT.